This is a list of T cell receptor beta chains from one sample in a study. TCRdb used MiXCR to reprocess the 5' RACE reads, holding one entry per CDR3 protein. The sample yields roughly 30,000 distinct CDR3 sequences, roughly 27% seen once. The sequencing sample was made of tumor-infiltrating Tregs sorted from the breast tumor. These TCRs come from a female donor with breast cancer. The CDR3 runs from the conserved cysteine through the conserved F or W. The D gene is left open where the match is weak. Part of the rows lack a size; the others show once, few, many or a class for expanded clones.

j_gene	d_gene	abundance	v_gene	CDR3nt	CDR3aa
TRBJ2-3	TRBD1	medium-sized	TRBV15	TGTGCCACCAGCAGTCCGGCCAGGGGGATGACAGATACGCAGTATTTT	CATSSPARGMTDTQYF
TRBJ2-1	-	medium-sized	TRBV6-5	TGTGCCAGCAGTTACGAGGGACACCGCTCCTACAATGAGCAGTTCTTC	CASSYEGHRSYNEQFF
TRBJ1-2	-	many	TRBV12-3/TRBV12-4	TGTGCCAGCAGCCCGGGACACAACTATGGCTACACCTTC	CASSPGHNYGYTF
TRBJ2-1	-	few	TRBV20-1	TGCAGTGCTAGTAGTAGCGGAGGGGGAAATGAGCAGTTCTTC	CSASSSGGGNEQFF
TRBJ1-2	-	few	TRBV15	TGTGCCACCAGCAGAACGAGAGCTAACTATGGCTACACCTTC	CATSRTRANYGYTF
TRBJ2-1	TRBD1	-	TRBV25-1	TGTGCCAGCAGTGAAGGACAGGGGGTCTATGAGCAGTTCTTC	CASSEGQGVYEQFF
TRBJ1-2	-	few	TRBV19	TGTGCCAGTAGTATCATGTTTCGGGGTGGTGGCTACACCTTC	CASSIMFRGGGYTF
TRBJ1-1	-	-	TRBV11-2	TGTGCCAGCAGCTCTCTCGGGCAGGGCGGGAACACTGAAGCTTTCTTT	CASSSLGQGGNTEAFF
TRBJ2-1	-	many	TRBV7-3	TGTGCCAGCAGCACTAGCCCTAATGAGCAGTTCTTC	CASSTSPNEQFF
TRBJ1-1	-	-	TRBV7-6	TGTGCCAGCAGGGCTGACAGGCGGACTGAAGCTTTCTTT	CASRADRRTEAFF
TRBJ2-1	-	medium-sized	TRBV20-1	TGCAGTGCTACAACCGGGACTCGCTCCTACAATGAGCAGTTCTTC	CSATTGTRSYNEQFF
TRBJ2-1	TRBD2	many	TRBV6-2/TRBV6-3	TGTGCCAGCAGTTACGCGGTCCCGGGACTAGCGGGAGGAGGTTCCTACAATGAGCAGTTCTTC	CASSYAVPGLAGGGSYNEQFF
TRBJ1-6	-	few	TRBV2	TGTGCCAGCAGCGGGGAGGGCACGGGAGGTTCACCCCTCCACTTT	CASSGEGTGGSPLHF
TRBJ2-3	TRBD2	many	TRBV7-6	TGTGCCAGCAGCTTCTCTAGCGGGATGGGCACAGATACGCAGTATTTT	CASSFSSGMGTDTQYF
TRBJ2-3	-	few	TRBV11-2	TGTGCCAGCAGCACCCCCCGTGGGGGAAGGGGCACAGATACGCAGTATTTT	CASSTPRGGRGTDTQYF
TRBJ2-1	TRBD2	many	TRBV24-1	TGTGCCACCAGCCCAACTAGCGGTACTTACAATGAGCAGTTCTTC	CATSPTSGTYNEQFF
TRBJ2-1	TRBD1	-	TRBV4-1	TGCGCCAGCAGCCCACTTATGACAGGGAATGAGCAGTTCTTC	CASSPLMTGNEQFF
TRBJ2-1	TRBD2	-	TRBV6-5	TGTGCCAGCAAAGCTTGGGGGGGCAATGAGCAGTTCTTC	CASKAWGGNEQFF
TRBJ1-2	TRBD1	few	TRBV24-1	TGTGCCACCAGTGAACAGGGGGCAAACTATGGCTACACCTTC	CATSEQGANYGYTF
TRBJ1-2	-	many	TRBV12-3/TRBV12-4	TGTGCCAGCAGTCTTAGGTCCGGGGGCTATGGCTACACCTTC	CASSLRSGGYGYTF
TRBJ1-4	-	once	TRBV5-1	TGCACCAGTAGCTTGGAGGGGCGGACAGATGAAAAACTGTTTTTT	CTSSLEGRTDEKLFF
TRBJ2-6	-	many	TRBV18	TGTGCCAGCTCACCAAGGACGTCTGGGGCCAACGTCCTGACTTTC	CASSPRTSGANVLTF
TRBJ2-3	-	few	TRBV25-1	TGTGCCACACTCCAGGGCCCGGGAGATACGCAGTATTTT	CATLQGPGDTQYF
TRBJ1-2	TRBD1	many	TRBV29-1	TGCAGCGTCCCTAGGACAGGGGTGGACTATGGCTACACCTTC	CSVPRTGVDYGYTF
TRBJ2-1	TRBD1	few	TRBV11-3	TGTGCCAGCAGCCTCTTTTCGACAGGGGGGTACAATGAGCAGTTCTTC	CASSLFSTGGYNEQFF
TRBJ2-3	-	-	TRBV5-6	TGTGCCAGCAGCTCAGACCAGCCAGATACGCAGTATTTT	CASSSDQPDTQYF
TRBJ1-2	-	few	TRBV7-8	TGTGCCAGCAGCTTAGGTGGCGCTGGCTATGGCTACACCTTC	CASSLGGAGYGYTF
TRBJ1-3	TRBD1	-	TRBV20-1	TGCAGTGCTCTCCGGGACAGTCGAAACTCTGGAAACACCATATATTTT	CSALRDSRNSGNTIYF
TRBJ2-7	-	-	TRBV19	TGTGCCAGTAGTACCGGGGAGGTCTACGAGCAGTACTTC	CASSTGEVYEQYF
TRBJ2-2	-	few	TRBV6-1	TGTGCCAGCGCCCCGAGGGTAGCGGTCGGGGAGCTGTTTTTT	CASAPRVAVGELFF
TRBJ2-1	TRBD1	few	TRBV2	TGTGCCAGCAGTGCCCGCCGGGACAGCACCTACAATGAGCAGTTCTTC	CASSARRDSTYNEQFF
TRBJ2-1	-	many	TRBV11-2	TGTGCCAGCAGCTCCCGGACGGACGGGGGATACAATGAGCAGTTCTTC	CASSSRTDGGYNEQFF
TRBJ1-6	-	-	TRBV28	TGTGCCAGCACGGGGAGCTCCTATAATTCACCCCTCCACTTT	CASTGSSYNSPLHF
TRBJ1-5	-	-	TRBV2	TGTGCCAGCAGTGATAGTCCGGGAGGGATTCGTCCCCAGCATTTT	CASSDSPGGIRPQHF
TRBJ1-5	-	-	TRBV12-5	TGTGCTAGTGGTTTGGTAGAAGGGGCCTTCAATCAGCCCCAGCATTTT	CASGLVEGAFNQPQHF
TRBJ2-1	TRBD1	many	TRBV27	TGTGCCAGCAGTGGGACAGGACTAAACAGTGAGCAGTTCTTC	CASSGTGLNSEQFF
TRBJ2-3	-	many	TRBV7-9	TGTGCCAGCAGCGTTGGGACACCTAGCACAGATACGCAGTATTTT	CASSVGTPSTDTQYF
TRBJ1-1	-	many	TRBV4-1	TGCGCCAGCAGCCAAGAAATCGGGACCCGGAATACTGAAGCTTTCTTT	CASSQEIGTRNTEAFF
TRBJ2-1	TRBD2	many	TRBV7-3	TGTGCCAGCAGCTCAGCGGGAGCCAATGAGCAGTTCTTC	CASSSAGANEQFF